Following are 4 T cell receptor beta chains from one sample sequenced in a study of OX40 agonist ivuxolimab in advanced cancers. Produced via immunoSEQ multiplex PCR; TCRdb's table is partial and in-frame only. Here the sample spans 100,000 or so clones, about 91% being singletons. The specimen comprised CD4+ or CD8+ T cells sorted from blood, sampled in a trial of the OX40 agonist ivuxolimab. These receptors were obtained from an adult with an advanced solid tumor such as melanoma, head and neck, liver or kidney cancer.

The chain couples TRBV5-4 to TRBJ1-1; D not resolved. Germline V CDR1 and CDR2: SGHNT, YYREEE (reference sequence). Trimming took 3 bases from V and 1 from J, leaving 19 bases between them. CDR3 size: 17 residues. The CDR3 coding sequence is TGTGCCAGCAGCTCCCGGCGGCCAGGCCACGAGAACACTGAAGCTTTCTTT. Translating it yields CASSSRRPGHENTEAFF.

CDR3 sequence (DNA): TGTGCCAGCAGCTTGGGGGGGCAAGAGACCCAGTACTTC. Translating it yields CASSLGGQETQYF. The rearrangement links TRBV5-6 to TRBJ2-5; D may correspond to TRBD1 or TRBD2 (5 bases each). This CDR3 is built from 13 residues. The V end lost 0 bases, the J end lost 2 bases, and 5 bases lay between the germline ends. Germline values: CDR1 SGHDT, CDR2 YYEEEE.

In DNA, the CDR3 is TGTGCCAGCAGTTTACGAAGGTTAGGTGGCTACACCTTC. It yields the protein CASSLRRLGGYTF. The chain links TRBV28 to TRBJ1-2, with no clear D. The V end lost 2 bases, the J end lost 7 bases, and 11 bases lay between the germline ends. Germline V lookup: CDR1 MDHEN, CDR2 SYDVKM. This CDR3 spans 13 amino acids.

V and J are TRBV11-2 and TRBJ1-2; no firm D call. The germline CDR1 and CDR2 sequences are SGHAT and FQNNGV. This CDR3 is 15 amino acids long. V lost 5 bases and J lost 4, with 17 bases in between. The CDR3, as DNA: TGTGCCAGCAGCCGGACCATCCTCTCCGGCTATGGCTACACCTTC. Its translation: CASSRTILSGYGYTF.